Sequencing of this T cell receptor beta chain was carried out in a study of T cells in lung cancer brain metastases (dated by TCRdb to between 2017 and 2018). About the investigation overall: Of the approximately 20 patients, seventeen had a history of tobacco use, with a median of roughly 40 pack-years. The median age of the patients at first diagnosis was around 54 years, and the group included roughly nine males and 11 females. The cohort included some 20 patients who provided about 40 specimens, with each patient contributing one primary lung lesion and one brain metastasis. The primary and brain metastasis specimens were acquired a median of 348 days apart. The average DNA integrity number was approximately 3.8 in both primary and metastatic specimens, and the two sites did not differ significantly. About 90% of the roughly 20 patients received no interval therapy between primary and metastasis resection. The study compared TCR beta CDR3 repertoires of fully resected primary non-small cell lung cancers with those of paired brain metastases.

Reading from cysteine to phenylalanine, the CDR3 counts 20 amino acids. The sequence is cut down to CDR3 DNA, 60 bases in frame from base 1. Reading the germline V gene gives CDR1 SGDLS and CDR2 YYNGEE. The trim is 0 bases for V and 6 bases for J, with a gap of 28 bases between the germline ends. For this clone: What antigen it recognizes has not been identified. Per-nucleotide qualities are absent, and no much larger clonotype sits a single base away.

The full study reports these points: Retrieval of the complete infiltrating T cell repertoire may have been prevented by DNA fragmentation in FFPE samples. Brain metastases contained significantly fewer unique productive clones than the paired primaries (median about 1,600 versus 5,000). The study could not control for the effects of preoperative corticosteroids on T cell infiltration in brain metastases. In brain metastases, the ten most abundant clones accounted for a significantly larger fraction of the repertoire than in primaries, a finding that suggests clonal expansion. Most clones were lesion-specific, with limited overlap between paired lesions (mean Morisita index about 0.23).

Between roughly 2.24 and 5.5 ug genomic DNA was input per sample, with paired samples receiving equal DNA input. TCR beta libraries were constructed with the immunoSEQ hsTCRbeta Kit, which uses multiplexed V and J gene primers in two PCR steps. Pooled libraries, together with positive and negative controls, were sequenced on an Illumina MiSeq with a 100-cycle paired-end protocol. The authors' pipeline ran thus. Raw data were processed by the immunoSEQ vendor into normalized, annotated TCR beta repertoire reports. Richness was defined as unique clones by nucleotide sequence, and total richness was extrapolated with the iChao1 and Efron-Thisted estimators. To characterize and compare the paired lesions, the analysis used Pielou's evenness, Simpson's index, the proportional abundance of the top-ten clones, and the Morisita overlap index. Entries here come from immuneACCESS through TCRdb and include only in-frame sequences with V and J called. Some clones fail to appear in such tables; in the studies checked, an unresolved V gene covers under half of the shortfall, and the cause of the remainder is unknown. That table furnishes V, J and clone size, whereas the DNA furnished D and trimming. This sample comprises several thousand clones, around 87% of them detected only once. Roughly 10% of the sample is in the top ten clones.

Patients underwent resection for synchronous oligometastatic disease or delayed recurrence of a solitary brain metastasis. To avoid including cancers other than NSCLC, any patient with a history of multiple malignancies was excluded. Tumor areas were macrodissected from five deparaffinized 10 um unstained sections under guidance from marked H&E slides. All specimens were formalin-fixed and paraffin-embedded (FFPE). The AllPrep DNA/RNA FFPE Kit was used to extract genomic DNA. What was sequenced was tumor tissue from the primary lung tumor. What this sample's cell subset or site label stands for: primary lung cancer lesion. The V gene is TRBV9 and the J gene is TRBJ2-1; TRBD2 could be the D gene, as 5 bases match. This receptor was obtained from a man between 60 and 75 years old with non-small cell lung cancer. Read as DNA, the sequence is TGTGCCAGCAGCGTAGGAGGGTATGGGGTAGGGCCAACGAAGGGCAATGAGCAGTTCTTC. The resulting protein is CASSVGGYGVGPTKGNEQFF.